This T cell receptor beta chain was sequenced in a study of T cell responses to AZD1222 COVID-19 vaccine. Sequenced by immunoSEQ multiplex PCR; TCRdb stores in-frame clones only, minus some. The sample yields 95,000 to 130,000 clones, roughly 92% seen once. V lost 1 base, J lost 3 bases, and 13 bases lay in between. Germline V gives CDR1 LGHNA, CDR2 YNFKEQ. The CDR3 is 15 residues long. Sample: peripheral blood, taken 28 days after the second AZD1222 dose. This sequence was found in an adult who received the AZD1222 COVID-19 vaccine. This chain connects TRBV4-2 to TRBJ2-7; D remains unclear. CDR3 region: CASSQGADPVYEQYF. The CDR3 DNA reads TGTGCCAGCAGCCAAGGGGCGGACCCTGTCTACGAGCAGTACTTC.